Listed below are T cell receptor beta chains from one sample, sequenced in a study of cytomegalovirus exposure and HLA in healthy donors. Data came from immunoSEQ multiplex PCR; TCRdb stores just in-frame clones and leaves some out. The sample yields more than 140,000 clones, 82% seen once. The sequencing sample was made of PBMCs. Receptors were obtained from a woman in her thirties or forties in good health and CMV-seronegative. Each CDR3 is given with its conserved first and last residue. A D gene is named only where the DNA matches it firmly. A clone size is listed for some rows: how often the clone was seen (once, few, many), or a class if it is expanded.

clone_size: NA; d_call: NA; j_call: TRBJ2-2; v_call: TRBV9; cdr3_nt: TGTGCCAGCAGCGACAGGGTCCAAGTCCCGGAGCTGTTTTTT; cdr3_aa: CASSDRVQVPELFF
clone_size: NA; d_call: NA; j_call: TRBJ2-7; v_call: TRBV11-2; cdr3_nt: TGTGCCAGCAGCGCCTCACCGGGACGGGGGTCCTACGAGCAGTACTTC; cdr3_aa: CASSASPGRGSYEQYF
clone_size: NA; d_call: NA; j_call: TRBJ1-2; v_call: TRBV28; cdr3_nt: TGTGCCAGCACCGCGACAGGACAGCTCTATGGCTACACCTTC; cdr3_aa: CASTATGQLYGYTF
clone_size: NA; d_call: TRBD1; j_call: TRBJ1-5; v_call: TRBV27; cdr3_nt: TGTGCCAGCAGTTTATCAGGGGGCATTCAGCCCCAGCATTTT; cdr3_aa: CASSLSGGIQPQHF
clone_size: few; d_call: NA; j_call: TRBJ2-7; v_call: TRBV18; cdr3_nt: TGTGCCAGCTCACCTCTGGGGCTTATCGAGCAGTACTTC; cdr3_aa: CASSPLGLIEQYF
clone_size: NA; d_call: TRBD2; j_call: TRBJ2-7; v_call: TRBV7-9; cdr3_nt: TGTTCCAGCAGCCCAAGACTAGCGGGCGGGAAAAAAACCTACGAGCAGTACTTC; cdr3_aa: CSSSPRLAGGKKTYEQYF
clone_size: NA; d_call: TRBD1; j_call: TRBJ2-7; v_call: TRBV7-6; cdr3_nt: TGTGCCAGCAGCTTAGCACGGGGACAGTTTTACCAGCAGTACTTC; cdr3_aa: CASSLARGQFYQQYF
clone_size: NA; d_call: TRBD2; j_call: TRBJ2-3; v_call: TRBV28; cdr3_nt: TGTGCCAGCAGTTTATTAGTAGCGGGAGTTCTAGATACGCAGTATTTT; cdr3_aa: CASSLLVAGVLDTQYF
clone_size: few; d_call: TRBD2; j_call: TRBJ2-1; v_call: TRBV5-1; cdr3_nt: TGCGCCAGTTCGGGGACTAGCGGGAGTATTTATGAGCAGTTCTTC; cdr3_aa: CASSGTSGSIYEQFF
clone_size: NA; d_call: TRBD2; j_call: TRBJ2-3; v_call: TRBV5-1; cdr3_nt: TGCGCCAGCAGCTTACCCAGCGGGAACACAGATACGCAGTATTTT; cdr3_aa: CASSLPSGNTDTQYF
clone_size: NA; d_call: NA; j_call: TRBJ1-5; v_call: TRBV5-1; cdr3_nt: TGCGCCAGCAGCTTGGGGACAGCAAGCAATCAGCCCCAGCATTTT; cdr3_aa: CASSLGTASNQPQHF
clone_size: NA; d_call: NA; j_call: TRBJ1-1; v_call: TRBV11-2; cdr3_nt: TGTGCCAGCAGCGAAAATCGGGGGGCGGACGGAAATGAAGCTTTCTTT; cdr3_aa: CASSENRGADGNEAFF
clone_size: few; d_call: TRBD2; j_call: TRBJ2-1; v_call: TRBV28; cdr3_nt: TGTGCCAGCAGCGGCGGGACTAGCGGTCGGGCGAATGAGCAGTTCTTC; cdr3_aa: CASSGGTSGRANEQFF
clone_size: NA; d_call: NA; j_call: TRBJ2-7; v_call: TRBV7-8; cdr3_nt: TGTGCCAGCAGCCCACTCAGGGGCCCAGGGCCCTACGAGCAGTACTTC; cdr3_aa: CASSPLRGPGPYEQYF
clone_size: NA; d_call: TRBD1; j_call: TRBJ1-2; v_call: TRBV29-1; cdr3_nt: TGCAGCGTACGGACAGGGGTCTATGGCTACACCTTC; cdr3_aa: CSVRTGVYGYTF
clone_size: once; d_call: TRBD2; j_call: TRBJ2-2; v_call: TRBV7-8; cdr3_nt: TGTGCCAGCAGCTCCGTTACTAGCGGGCCGAACACCGGGGAGCTGTTTTTT; cdr3_aa: CASSSVTSGPNTGELFF
clone_size: NA; d_call: NA; j_call: TRBJ2-2; v_call: TRBV4-3; cdr3_nt: TGCGCCAGCAGCCAACAGACACAGGGTCGCGGGGAGCTGTTTTTT; cdr3_aa: CASSQQTQGRGELFF
clone_size: NA; d_call: NA; j_call: TRBJ1-5; v_call: TRBV27; cdr3_nt: TGTGCCAGCAGTCCTATATTAGTTCAGGGCAGCAATCAGCCCCAGCATTTT; cdr3_aa: CASSPILVQGSNQPQHF
clone_size: NA; d_call: NA; j_call: TRBJ1-4; v_call: TRBV7-8; cdr3_nt: TGTGCCAGCAGCTACGGACTCCCGACAGGTCCCTCGCCTAATGAAAAACTGTTTTTT; cdr3_aa: CASSYGLPTGPSPNEKLFF
clone_size: NA; d_call: TRBD2; j_call: TRBJ2-5; v_call: TRBV7-9; cdr3_nt: TGTGCCAGCAGAGACAGGGTGAGGACTAGCGAGGAGACCCAGTACTTC; cdr3_aa: CASRDRVRTSEETQYF
clone_size: NA; d_call: NA; j_call: TRBJ2-3; v_call: TRBV6-1; cdr3_nt: TGTGCCAGCAGTGTAACCCTGGGGAGAGATACGCAGTATTTT; cdr3_aa: CASSVTLGRDTQYF
clone_size: NA; d_call: NA; j_call: TRBJ2-5; v_call: TRBV7-2; cdr3_nt: TGTGCCAGCAGCCCACGGGGGTGGGGGGAGACCCAGTACTTC; cdr3_aa: CASSPRGWGETQYF
clone_size: NA; d_call: NA; j_call: TRBJ1-3; v_call: TRBV7-2; cdr3_nt: TGTGCCAGCAGCTCAACGGGACTCTCTGGAAACACCATATATTTT; cdr3_aa: CASSSTGLSGNTIYF
clone_size: NA; d_call: TRBD2; j_call: TRBJ2-7; v_call: TRBV6-5; cdr3_nt: TGTGCCAGCAGTTATCTACGGGGGGATTGGTACGAGCAGTACTTC; cdr3_aa: CASSYLRGDWYEQYF
clone_size: NA; d_call: TRBD1; j_call: TRBJ2-5; v_call: TRBV19; cdr3_nt: TGTGCCAGTAGTCCTCCGGGACAGGGCGGGGAGACCCAGTACTTC; cdr3_aa: CASSPPGQGGETQYF
clone_size: NA; d_call: NA; j_call: TRBJ2-7; v_call: TRBV6-5; cdr3_nt: TGTGCCAGCAGTTACTCCCCCCTAGTAGCCTACGAGCAGTACTTC; cdr3_aa: CASSYSPLVAYEQYF
clone_size: medium-sized; d_call: NA; j_call: TRBJ1-1; v_call: TRBV30; cdr3_nt: TGTGCCTGGGGGGGGACTTTTGGGAACACTGAAGCTTTCTTT; cdr3_aa: CAWGGTFGNTEAFF
clone_size: NA; d_call: TRBD1; j_call: TRBJ1-2; v_call: TRBV9; cdr3_nt: TGTGCCAGCAGCGTAGGACAGGGAAACTATGGCTACACCTTC; cdr3_aa: CASSVGQGNYGYTF
clone_size: NA; d_call: TRBD1; j_call: TRBJ2-5; v_call: TRBV2; cdr3_nt: TGTGCCAGAGGACAGGGCCAAGAGACCCAGTACTTC; cdr3_aa: CARGQGQETQYF
clone_size: NA; d_call: TRBD1; j_call: TRBJ2-6; v_call: TRBV7-9; cdr3_nt: TGTGCCAGCAGCTTGCCGGGACAGAACGTCCTGACTTTC; cdr3_aa: CASSLPGQNVLTF
clone_size: NA; d_call: NA; j_call: TRBJ1-1; v_call: TRBV7-9; cdr3_nt: TGTGCCAGCAGCTTACGGGGGGACACTGAAGCTTTCTTT; cdr3_aa: CASSLRGDTEAFF
clone_size: NA; d_call: TRBD1; j_call: TRBJ2-7; v_call: TRBV5-1; cdr3_nt: TGCGCCAGCAGCCTCGACAGGGAATACTCCTACGAGCAGTACTTC; cdr3_aa: CASSLDREYSYEQYF